The 7 T cell receptor beta chains below come from one sample, sequenced in a study of T-cell memory formation after mild COVID-19. TCRdb used MiXCR to reprocess the 5' RACE reads, holding one entry per CDR3 protein. This table holds roughly 200,000 distinct CDR3 sequences, 16% found once. Input material: PBMCs or a T cell subset sorted from them (not recorded which). The receptor set was obtained from an adult woman who had mild COVID-19 (a few samples of this study predate the infection). Cell type and time point are not known.

This chain joins TRBV12-3 or TRBV12-4 and TRBJ1-2; no firm D call. V lost 6 bases and J lost 5, with 19 bases in between. This CDR3 has 15 residues. The CDR3 spells CASRPRRELGYGYTF. For the CDR3, the DNA is TGTGCCAGCAGACCTCGGAGGGAGTTGGGGTATGGCTACACCTTC.

The chain recombines TRBV10-3 with TRBJ2-7, with TRBD2 matching over 7 bases. The germline gives CDR1 ENHRY, CDR2 SYGVKD. CDR3 size: 16 residues. J lost 3 bases, V lost 1 base, and 9 bases had no gene match. The CDR3 is CAISEYGEGRVYEQYF. In DNA, the CDR3 is TGTGCCATCAGTGAGTATGGGGAGGGTAGAGTCTACGAGCAGTACTTC.

V is TRBV7-3 and J is TRBJ2-5, with D perhaps being TRBD1 or TRBD2 (5 bases each). The germline V and J ends were trimmed by 5 bases and 5 bases, with 18 bases remaining between them. This CDR3 comprises 15 residues. Per germline, CDR1 SGHTA and CDR2 FQGTGA. CDR3 sequence (DNA): TGTGCCAGCAGCCCAAACCGGGGCCCCCCCGAGACCCAGTACTTC. It codes for CASSPNRGPPETQYF.

This clonotype was detected only a few times. V gene TRBV20-1 combines with J gene TRBJ1-3, with D perhaps matching TRBD1 (5 bases). In germline, CDR1 is DFQATT, CDR2 SNEGSKA (reference sequence). Between the trimmed V and J ends, which lost 3 bases and 11 bases, there was a span of 23 bases. The CDR3 spans 15 residues. Here the CDR3 reads CSASPGTAHGGAIYF. For the CDR3, the DNA is TGCAGTGCTAGCCCCGGGACGGCTCACGGCGGGGCCATATATTTT.

The chain links TRBV6-2 or TRBV6-3 to TRBJ2-3; no definite D call. This CDR3 has 15 amino acids. V shed 6 bases and J shed 0 bases, with 13 bases lying between them. Germline-derived CDR1 and CDR2 are MNHEY and SVGEGT. In DNA, the CDR3 is TGTGCCAGCAGCTCGACGACCGATAGCACAGATACGCAGTATTTT. This translates into CASSSTTDSTDTQYF.

This sequence joins TRBV4-2 and TRBJ2-2; 9 bases are a match to TRBD2. The J segment lost 4 bases and the V segment lost 1 base, leaving 4 bases of the junction unmatched. The CDR3 covers 16 residues. The V gene's germline CDR1 is LGHNA and CDR2 YNFKEQ. The CDR3 region is CASSQAGLASTGELFF. In DNA form, the CDR3 reads TGTGCCAGCAGCCAAGCGGGACTAGCCAGCACCGGGGAGCTGTTTTTT.

This clonotype was seen a handful of times. The genes are TRBV7-2 and TRBJ2-1; weak D call: TRBD1 (6 bases). This CDR3 is built from 13 residues. Germline lookup yields CDR1 SGHTA and CDR2 FQGNSA. V lost 5 bases to trimming and J lost 10 bases, with 15 bases between them. In DNA, the CDR3 is TGTGCCAGCAGCATGGACAGATTTGAGGAGCAGTTCTTC. Translated: CASSMDRFEEQFF.